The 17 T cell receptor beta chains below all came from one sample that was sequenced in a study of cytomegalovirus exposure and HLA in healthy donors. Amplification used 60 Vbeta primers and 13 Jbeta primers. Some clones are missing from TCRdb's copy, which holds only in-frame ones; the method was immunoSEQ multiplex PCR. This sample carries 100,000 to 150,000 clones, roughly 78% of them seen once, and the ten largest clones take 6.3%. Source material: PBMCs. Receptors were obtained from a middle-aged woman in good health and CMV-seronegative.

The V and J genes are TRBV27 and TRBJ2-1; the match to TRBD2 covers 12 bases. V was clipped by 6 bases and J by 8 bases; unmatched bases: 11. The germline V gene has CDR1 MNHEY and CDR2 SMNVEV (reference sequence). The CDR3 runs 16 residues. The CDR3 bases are TGTGCCAGCAGCTTTTATACTAGCGGGAGGCGGTATGAGCAGTTCTTC. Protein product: CASSFYTSGRRYEQFF.

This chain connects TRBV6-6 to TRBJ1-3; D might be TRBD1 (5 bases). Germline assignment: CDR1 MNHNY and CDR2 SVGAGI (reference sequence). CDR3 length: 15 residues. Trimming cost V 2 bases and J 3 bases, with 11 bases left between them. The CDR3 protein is CASSYVGGFGNTIYF. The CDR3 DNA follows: TGTGCCAGCAGTTACGTGGGGGGATTTGGAAACACCATATATTTT.

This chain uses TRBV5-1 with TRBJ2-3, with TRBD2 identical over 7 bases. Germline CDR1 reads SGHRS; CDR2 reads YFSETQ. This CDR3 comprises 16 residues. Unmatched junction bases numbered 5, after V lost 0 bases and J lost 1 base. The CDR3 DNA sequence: TGCGCCAGCAGCTTGGGTGCGGGGGTGGGCACAGATACGCAGTATTTT. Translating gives CASSLGAGVGTDTQYF.

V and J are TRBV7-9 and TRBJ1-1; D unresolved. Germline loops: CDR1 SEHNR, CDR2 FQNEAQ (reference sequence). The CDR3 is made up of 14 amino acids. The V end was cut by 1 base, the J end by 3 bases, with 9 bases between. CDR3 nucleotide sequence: TGTGCCAGCAGCTTAGGCAGGCCTTACACTGAAGCTTTCTTT. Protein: CASSLGRPYTEAFF.

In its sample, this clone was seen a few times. The CDR3 is CASSPGQATPGQYF. CDR3 DNA: TGTGCCAGCAGCCCGGGACAGGCTACTCCGGGGCAGTACTTC. V gene TRBV7-9 combines with J gene TRBJ2-7; TRBD1 matches 8 bases. The CDR3 is 14 residues long. Looked up from germline, CDR1 is SEHNR and CDR2 is FQNEAQ (reference sequence). After removal of 5 bases from V and 9 bases from J, the junction contained 12 bases not matched to a gene.

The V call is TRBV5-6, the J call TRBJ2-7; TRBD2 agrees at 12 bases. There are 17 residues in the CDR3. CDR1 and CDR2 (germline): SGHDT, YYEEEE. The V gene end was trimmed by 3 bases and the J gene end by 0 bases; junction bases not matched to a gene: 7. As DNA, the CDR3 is TGTGCCAGCAGCTCTAGCGGGAGGGCCTCCAACTCCTACGAGCAGTACTTC. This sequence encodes CASSSSGRASNSYEQYF.

The CDR3 DNA follows: TGTGCCAGCAGCTTTATGACAGGGACAGCCCAAGAGACCCAGTACTTC. Translation: CASSFMTGTAQETQYF. The chain has TRBV7-9 and TRBJ2-5, with 7 bases fitting TRBD1. Germline assignment: CDR1 SEHNR and CDR2 FQNEAQ (reference sequence). V shed 3 bases and J 1 base; nucleotides not matched to a gene: 8. The CDR3 consists of 16 residues.

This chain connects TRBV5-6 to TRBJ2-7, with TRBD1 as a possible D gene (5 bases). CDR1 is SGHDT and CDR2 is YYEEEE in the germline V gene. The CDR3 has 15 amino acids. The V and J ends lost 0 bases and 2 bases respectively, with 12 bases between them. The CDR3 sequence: CASSLGPGAAYEQYF. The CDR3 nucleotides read TGTGCCAGCAGCTTGGGGCCTGGGGCGGCCTACGAGCAGTACTTC. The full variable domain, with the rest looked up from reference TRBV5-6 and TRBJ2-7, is DAGVTQSPTHLIKTRGQQVTLRCSPKSGHDTVSWYQQALGQGPQFIFQYYEEEERQRGNFPDRFSGHQFPNYSSELNVNALLLGDSALYLCASSLGPGAAYEQYFGPGTRLTVT.

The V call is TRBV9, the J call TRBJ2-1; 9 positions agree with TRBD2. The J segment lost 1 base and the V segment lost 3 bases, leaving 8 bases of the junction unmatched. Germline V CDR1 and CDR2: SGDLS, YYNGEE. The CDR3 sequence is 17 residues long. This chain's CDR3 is CASSARPAGGSYNEQFF. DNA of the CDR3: TGTGCCAGCAGCGCCCGACCGGCGGGAGGGTCCTACAATGAGCAGTTCTTC. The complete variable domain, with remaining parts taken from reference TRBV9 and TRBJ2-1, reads DSGVTQTPKHLITATGQRVTLRCSPRSGDLSVYWYQQSLDQGLQFLIQYYNGEERAKGNILERFSAQQFPDLHSELNLSSLELGDSALYFCASSARPAGGSYNEQFFGPGTRLTVL.

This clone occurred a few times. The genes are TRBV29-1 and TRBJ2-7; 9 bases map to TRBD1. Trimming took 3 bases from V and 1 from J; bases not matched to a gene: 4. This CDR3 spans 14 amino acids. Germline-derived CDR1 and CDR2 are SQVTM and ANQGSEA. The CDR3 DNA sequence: TGCAGCGTTGATGCGGGGACAGGGTCCTACGAGCAGTACTTC. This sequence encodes CSVDAGTGSYEQYF.

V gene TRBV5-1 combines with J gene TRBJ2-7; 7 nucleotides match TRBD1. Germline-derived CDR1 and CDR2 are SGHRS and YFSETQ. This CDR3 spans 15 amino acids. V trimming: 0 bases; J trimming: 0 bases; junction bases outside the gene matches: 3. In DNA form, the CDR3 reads TGCGCCAGCAGCTTGGAGGCAGGGGGCTCCTACGAGCAGTACTTC. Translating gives CASSLEAGGSYEQYF.

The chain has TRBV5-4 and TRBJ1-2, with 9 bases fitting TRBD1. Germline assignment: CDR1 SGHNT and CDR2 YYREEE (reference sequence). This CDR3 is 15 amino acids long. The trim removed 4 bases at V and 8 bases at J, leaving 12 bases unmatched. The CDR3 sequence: CASSVGQGVVYGYTF. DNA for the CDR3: TGTGCCAGCAGCGTGGGACAGGGAGTTGTTTACGGCTACACCTTC.

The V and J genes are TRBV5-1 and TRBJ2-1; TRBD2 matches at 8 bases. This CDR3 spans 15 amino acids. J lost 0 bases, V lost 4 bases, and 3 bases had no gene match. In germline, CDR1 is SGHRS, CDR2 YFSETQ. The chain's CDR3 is CASSAGGHSYNEQFF. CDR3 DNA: TGCGCCAGCAGCGCGGGAGGCCACTCCTACAATGAGCAGTTCTTC. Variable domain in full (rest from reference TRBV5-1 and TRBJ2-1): KAGVTQTPRYLIKTRGQQVTLSCSPISGHRSVSWYQQTPGQGLQFLFEYFSETQRNKGNFPGRFSGRQFSNSRSEMNVSTLELGDSALYLCASSAGGHSYNEQFFGPGTRLTVL.

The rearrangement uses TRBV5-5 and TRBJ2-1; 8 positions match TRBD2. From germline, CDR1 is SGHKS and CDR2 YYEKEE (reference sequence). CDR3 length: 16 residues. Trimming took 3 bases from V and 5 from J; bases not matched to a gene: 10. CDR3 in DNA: TGTGCCAGCAGCTCCCCGGGGGGGACTAGTAACAATGAGCAGTTCTTC. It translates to CASSSPGGTSNNEQFF.

For the CDR3, the DNA is TGTGCCAGCAGTTACTCGTCAGGGTACTATGGCTACACCTTC. Residues: CASSYSSGYYGYTF. V usage is TRBV6-5 and J usage is TRBJ1-2, with D perhaps matching TRBD1 (5 bases). Trimming left V 0 bases short and J 3 bases short, with 8 bases between. The CDR3 extends over 14 amino acids. The germline V gene encodes CDR1 MNHEY and CDR2 SVGAGI.

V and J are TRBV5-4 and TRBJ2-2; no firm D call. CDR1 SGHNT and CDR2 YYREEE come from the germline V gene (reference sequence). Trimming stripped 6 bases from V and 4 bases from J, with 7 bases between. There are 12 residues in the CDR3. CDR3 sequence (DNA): TGTGCCAGCATCCCAGGCACCGGGGAGCTGTTTTTT. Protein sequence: CASIPGTGELFF.

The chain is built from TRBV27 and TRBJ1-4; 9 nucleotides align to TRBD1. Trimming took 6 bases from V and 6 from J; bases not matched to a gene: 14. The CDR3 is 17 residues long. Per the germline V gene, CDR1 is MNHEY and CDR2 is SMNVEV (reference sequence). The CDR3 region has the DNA TGTGCCAGCAGCCCCGGGACAGGGCACATGGGGGATGAAAAACTGTTTTTT. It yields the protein CASSPGTGHMGDEKLFF. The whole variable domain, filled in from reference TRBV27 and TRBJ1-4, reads EAQVTQNPRYLITVTGKKLTVTCSQNMNHEYMSWYRQDPGLGLRQIYYSMNVEVTDKGDVPEGYKVSRKEKRNFPLILESPSPNQTSLYFCASSPGTGHMGDEKLFFGSGTQLSVL.